The next 19 T cell receptor beta chains were all read from a single sample in a study of blood T cell repertoires in COVID-19. Produced via immunoSEQ multiplex PCR; TCRdb's table is partial and in-frame only. The sample consists of roughly 320,000 clones, around 87% of them appearing once. The sample was peripheral blood. The receptors come from a man between 65 and 79 years old with acute or convalescent COVID-19.

About this clone: Compared with germline, one end of the junction differs, possibly owing to a read error. This rearrangement joins TRBV14 to TRBJ2-3, with D tentatively TRBD2 (5 bases). Germline values: CDR1 SGHDN, CDR2 FVKESK. The CDR3 totals 12 residues. CDR3 nucleotides: TGTGCCAGCAGCCAAGTTGGGCGGGCCGGGAATTTT. Protein product: CASSQVGRAGNF.

In nucleotides, the CDR3 is TGTGCCAGCAGTCCGGGACTACCTCTGGGCAATGAGCAGTTCTTC. Residues: CASSPGLPLGNEQFF. V usage is TRBV6-5 and J usage is TRBJ2-1; TRBD2 matches at 7 bases. Trimming cost V 5 bases and J 6 bases; bases outside gene matches: 10. This CDR3 has 15 residues. Germline V CDR1 and CDR2: MNHEY, SVGAGI.

The CDR3 sequence is CASSLERFYNEQFF. For the CDR3, the DNA is TGCGCCAGCAGCTTGGAGCGCTTCTACAATGAGCAGTTCTTC. This chain connects TRBV5-1 to TRBJ2-1; D uncertain. V shed 0 bases and J shed 3 bases, with 7 bases lying between them. The CDR3 consists of 14 residues. Germline V gene sequence: CDR1 SGHRS, CDR2 YFSETQ.

J is TRBJ2-2 and V is TRBV7-2; 7 positions match TRBD1. Germline V gives CDR1 SGHTA, CDR2 FQGNSA. The J segment lost 5 bases and the V segment lost 3 bases, leaving 6 bases of the junction unmatched. CDR3 size: 15 residues. This CDR3 reads CASSFIPQGTGELFF. The CDR3 nucleotides are TGTGCCAGCAGCTTTATTCCACAGGGGACCGGGGAGCTGTTTTTT.

This chain links TRBV6-5 with TRBJ2-1, with 7 bases fitting TRBD2. V trimming: 2 bases; J trimming: 3 bases; junction bases outside the gene matches: 4. The CDR3 runs to 15 residues. Germline V lookup: CDR1 MNHEY, CDR2 SVGAGI. The CDR3 spells CASSYSASGYNEQFF. Written as DNA, the CDR3 is TGTGCCAGCAGTTACAGCGCTAGCGGCTACAATGAGCAGTTCTTC.

The rearrangement joins TRBV5-1 to TRBJ2-1; D not certain. Germline assignment: CDR1 SGHRS and CDR2 YFSETQ. The CDR3 is 13 residues long. With 0 bases removed from V and 6 bases from J, the gap between germline ends came to 7 bases. The CDR3 DNA sequence: TGCGCCAGCAGCTTGGCCCCAGGCAATGAGCAGTTCTTC. It translates to CASSLAPGNEQFF.

The J gene is TRBJ1-5, the V gene TRBV7-9, with D tentatively TRBD1 (5 bases). Trimming left V 0 bases short and J 4 bases short, with 10 bases between. The CDR3 has 15 amino acids. The germline gives CDR1 SEHNR, CDR2 FQNEAQ (reference sequence). The DNA of the CDR3 is TGTGCCAGCAGCTTAGCAGGGGCGGAAAATCAGCCCCAGCATTTT. Encoded protein: CASSLAGAENQPQHF.

In this sample, this clone turned up once. This chain joins TRBV5-6 and TRBJ2-5; a weak D match, TRBD1 (6 bases). CDR1 and CDR2 from the germline V gene are SGHDT and YYEEEE. V shed 4 bases and J shed 3 bases, with 10 bases lying between them. The CDR3 sequence is 13 residues long. CDR3: CASSPYREETQYF. The DNA of the CDR3 is TGTGCCAGCAGCCCGTACAGGGAAGAGACCCAGTACTTC.

The chain has TRBV10-3 and TRBJ2-2, with a possible D match to TRBD1 (5 bases). The germline CDR1 and CDR2 sequences are ENHRY and SYGVKD. This CDR3 region has 14 residues. Trimming removed 2 bases at V and 5 bases at J, with 9 bases between. The CDR3 bases are TGTGCCATCAGTGAGCTAAGACAGACCGGGGAGCTGTTTTTT. It translates to CAISELRQTGELFF.

The genes are TRBV7-2 and TRBJ2-2; 7 bases are a match to TRBD2. Germline V gene sequence: CDR1 SGHTA, CDR2 FQGNSA. This CDR3 has 17 amino acids. J gave up 5 bases and V 1 base, and 10 bases lay outside the gene matches. In DNA, the CDR3 is TGTGCCAGCAGCTTAGTTTTCTCGGGAGGTACGACCGGGGAGCTGTTTTTT. Translated: CASSLVFSGGTTGELFF.

J is TRBJ2-1 and V is TRBV4-2, with 9 bases matching TRBD2. CDR1 and CDR2 (germline): LGHNA, YNFKEQ. This CDR3 region has 17 residues. With 1 base clipped from V and 8 bases from J, the junction kept 12 bases outside the gene matches. CDR3 nucleotides: TGTGCCAGCAGCCAAGTTAGTAGCGGGAGAGGCCTAGATGAGCAGTTCTTC. Translating gives CASSQVSSGRGLDEQFF.

The V call is TRBV5-6, the J call TRBJ2-6; 8 nucleotides match TRBD1. Germline CDR1 reads SGHDT; CDR2 reads YYEEEE. V trimming: 4 bases; J trimming: 2 bases; junction bases outside the gene matches: 5. The CDR3 is made up of 16 amino acids. The CDR3 nucleotides are TGTGCCAGCAGCGGGTTGGACAGGGCTGGGGCCAACGTCCTGACTTTC. It specifies CASSGLDRAGANVLTF.

The V gene is TRBV5-6, the J gene TRBJ1-2; 8 nucleotides agree with TRBD1. V gave up 4 bases and J gave up 3 bases; unmatched junction bases: 5. Germline-derived CDR1 and CDR2 are SGHDT and YYEEEE. This CDR3 is built from 14 residues. Here the CDR3 reads CASSHGTGYYGYTF. The CDR3 DNA reads TGTGCCAGCAGCCACGGGACAGGATACTATGGCTACACCTTC.

The DNA of the CDR3 is TGTGCCAGCTCACCACAAGGACAGGGCACAGATACGCAGTATTTT. Protein product: CASSPQGQGTDTQYF. The chain joins TRBV18 to TRBJ2-3; 7 bases fit TRBD1. The CDR3 has 15 residues. Germline values: CDR1 KGHSH, CDR2 LQKENI. J was trimmed by 1 base and V by 1 base; bases with no gene match: 2.

The table lists this clone with a few counts. The V gene is TRBV6-5, the J gene TRBJ2-7; D possibly corresponds to TRBD2 (6 bases). Germline assignment: CDR1 MNHEY and CDR2 SVGAGI. V lost 5 bases and J 3 bases, leaving 8 bases between the germline ends. The CDR3 sequence is 12 residues long. The CDR3 nucleotides are TGTGCCAGCAGTCAGGGACTCTACGAGCAGTACTTC. Its protein product is CASSQGLYEQYF.

V usage is TRBV5-1 and J usage is TRBJ2-2, with TRBD1 matching 10 bases. Germline values: CDR1 SGHRS, CDR2 YFSETQ. J was trimmed by 6 bases and V by 7 bases; bases with no gene match: 3. CDR3 length: 13 amino acids. DNA for the CDR3: TGCGCCAGCGGAGGGACAGGGGCCGGGGAGCTGTTTTTT. Residues: CASGGTGAGELFF. The full variable domain, completed using reference TRBV5-1 and TRBJ2-2, is KAGVTQTPRYLIKTRGQQVTLSCSPISGHRSVSWYQQTPGQGLQFLFEYFSETQRNKGNFPGRFSGRQFSNSRSEMNVSTLELGDSALYLCASGGTGAGELFFGEGSRLTVL.

This clone was picked up one time. The chain employs TRBV6-6 and TRBJ2-2; a weak D match, TRBD1 (5 bases). The V and J ends lost 2 bases and 0 bases respectively, with 10 bases between them. Germline values: CDR1 MNHNY, CDR2 SVGAGI (reference sequence). The CDR3 totals 16 residues. CDR3: CASSYARASNTGELFF. CDR3 nucleotides: TGTGCCAGCAGTTACGCCAGGGCCTCGAACACCGGGGAGCTGTTTTTT.

The rearrangement joins TRBV20-1 to TRBJ2-2; maybe TRBD2 (5 bases). CDR3 size: 11 residues. Trimming cost V 4 bases and J 8 bases, with 8 bases left between them. CDR1 DFQATT and CDR2 SNEGSKA come from the germline V gene (reference sequence). CDR3: CSAKGGGELFF. CDR3 bases: TGCAGTGCTAAGGGCGGGGGGGAGCTGTTTTTT.

The V call is TRBV7-2, the J call TRBJ1-4; 7 nucleotides line up with TRBD1. The germline V gene encodes CDR1 SGHTA and CDR2 FQGNSA. J gave up 5 bases and V 5 bases, and 8 bases lay outside the gene matches. The CDR3 totals 15 residues. The CDR3 spells CASSQRTGHNEKLFF. CDR3 coding DNA: TGTGCCAGCAGCCAACGGACAGGCCACAATGAAAAACTGTTTTTT.